A selection of T cell receptor beta chains follows, all from one sample in a study of T cell responses to AZD1222 COVID-19 vaccine. Repertoires were generated with immunoSEQ multiplex PCR, while TCRdb's copy carries only in-frame clones and drops some. Among over 95,000 clones, approximately 91% were seen once, and the ten largest hold 4% to 5.5%. The sequencing used peripheral blood, collected on day 0 of AZD1222 vaccination. These TCRs come from an adult in good health. Each CDR3 is given with its conserved first and last residue. Fields, in order: J gene, V gene, clone size, D gene, CDR3 protein, CDR3 DNA. A D gene is named only where the DNA matches it firmly. Where a row states a size, it is once, few, many or the class of an expanded clone; other rows omit it.

>TRBJ1-4|TRBV27|.|.
CASSLLTRGGSEKLFF
TGTGCCAGCAGTTTATTGACGAGGGGGGGTAGTGAAAAACTGTTTTTT
>TRBJ2-7|TRBV19|.|.
CASSLGDGAYEQYF
TGTGCCAGTAGTCTTGGGGACGGCGCCTACGAGCAGTACTTC
>TRBJ2-7|TRBV29-1|.|.
CSVGGQNEQYF
TGCAGCGTCGGGGGACAGAACGAGCAGTACTTC
>TRBJ2-5|TRBV6-5|.|TRBD2
CASTAGGLGETQYF
TGTGCCAGCACCGCGGGGGGGTTAGGAGAGACCCAGTACTTC
>TRBJ2-2|TRBV29-1|.|.
CSALPGLNTGELFF
TGCAGCGCATTACCCGGTTTAAACACCGGGGAGCTGTTTTTT
>TRBJ1-2|TRBV19|few|.
CASSTEGPIKNYGYTF
TGTGCCAGTAGTACCGAGGGACCGATAAAGAACTATGGCTACACCTTC
>TRBJ2-7|TRBV4-3|.|.
CASSQAQNNYEQYF
TGCGCCAGCAGCCAAGCACAGAACAACTACGAGCAGTACTTC
>TRBJ1-1|TRBV6-5|.|TRBD1
CASTMDRMNTEAFF
TGTGCCAGCACCATGGACAGGATGAACACTGAAGCTTTCTTT
>TRBJ1-3|TRBV5-5|.|.
CASSFLLNSGNTIYF
TGTGCCAGCAGCTTTTTATTAAACTCTGGAAACACCATATATTTT
>TRBJ2-4|TRBV21-1|.|.
CASRRRGPNIQYF
TGTGCCAGCAGAAGGAGAGGACCGAACATTCAGTACTTC
>TRBJ1-1|TRBV7-2|once|TRBD1
CASSSWTGWDTEAFF
TGTGCCAGCAGCAGTTGGACAGGGTGGGACACTGAAGCTTTCTTT
>TRBJ1-2|TRBV19|.|.
CASRTLQGSTYGYTF
TGTGCCAGTAGAACCTTACAGGGCTCCACCTATGGCTACACCTTC
>TRBJ2-7|TRBV4-1|.|TRBD1
CASRHAGTGSYEQYF
TGCGCCAGCAGACACGCCGGGACAGGGTCTTACGAGCAGTACTTC
>TRBJ2-7|TRBV29-1|.|.
CSVEKGTGEQYF
TGCAGCGTTGAGAAGGGAACCGGCGAGCAGTACTTC
>TRBJ2-5|TRBV29-1|.|.
CSVVVGETQYF
TGCAGCGTTGTCGTAGGGGAGACCCAGTACTTC
>TRBJ2-1|TRBV19|.|TRBD2
CASRRGNEQFF
TGTGCCAGCCGGCGGGGGAATGAGCAGTTCTTC
>TRBJ1-2|TRBV7-2|once|.
CASSSSTGYGYTF
TGTGCCAGCAGCTCTAGCACAGGCTATGGCTACACCTTC
>TRBJ2-1|TRBV27|.|TRBD1
CASRIDRDSYNEQFF
TGTGCCAGCAGGATCGACAGGGACTCCTACAATGAGCAGTTCTTC
>TRBJ1-6|TRBV15|.|.
CATSRQGQTYNSPLHF
TGTGCCACCAGCAGACAGGGGCAAACCTATAATTCACCCCTCCACTTT
>TRBJ1-1|TRBV5-1|.|.
CASSLGHGGGGTEAFF
TGCGCCAGCAGCTTGGGGCACGGAGGGGGAGGCACTGAAGCTTTCTTT
>TRBJ2-7|TRBV6-5|.|.
CASSLVIRGASEQYF
TGTGCCAGCAGTCTAGTTATCCGGGGCGCGAGCGAGCAGTACTTC
>TRBJ1-6|TRBV4-3|.|.
CASSQEVAGGNSPLHF
TGCGCCAGCAGCCAAGAAGTAGCCGGGGGGAATTCACCCCTCCACTTT
>TRBJ1-2|TRBV19|.|TRBD1
CASSIAGTGAGYTF
TGTGCCAGTAGTATAGCCGGGACAGGGGCTGGCTACACCTTC
>TRBJ1-1|TRBV28|.|.
CASSPGRMNTEAFF
TGTGCCAGCAGTCCGGGACGGATGAACACTGAAGCTTTCTTT
>TRBJ2-7|TRBV9|.|.
CASSRSGSSYEQYF
TGTGCCAGCAGCCGTAGTGGGAGCTCCTACGAGCAGTACTTC
>TRBJ2-6|TRBV7-9|.|TRBD2
CASSLGWASGVSGANVLTF
TGTGCCAGCAGCTTAGGCTGGGCTAGCGGGGTGTCTGGGGCCAACGTCCTGACTTTC
>TRBJ1-2|TRBV5-6|.|.
CASSLGQNYYGYTF
TGTGCCAGCAGCTTGGGCCAAAATTACTATGGCTACACCTTC
>TRBJ1-5|TRBV7-2|.|TRBD1
CASSLTQQGNQPQHF
TGTGCCAGCAGCTTGACCCAACAGGGGAATCAGCCCCAGCATTTT
>TRBJ2-1|TRBV9|once|TRBD1
CASSVGGTGTYNEQFF
TGTGCCAGCAGCGTAGGGGGGACAGGGACCTACAATGAGCAGTTCTTC
>TRBJ1-2|TRBV12-3/TRBV12-4|.|.
CASSLGPGYTF
TGTGCCAGCAGTTTAGGCCCGGGCTACACCTTC
>TRBJ2-3|TRBV11-2|.|TRBD2
CASSLSGLAGTFTDTQYF
TGTGCCAGCAGCTTAAGTGGCCTAGCGGGGACCTTCACAGATACGCAGTATTTT